The 16 T cell receptor beta chains below come from one sample, sequenced in a study of naive and memory T cell subsets. Four PCR rounds used nested alpha and beta constant region primers plus the SP2 primer. TCRdb called the 5' RACE reads again in MiXCR, with one record for every CDR3 protein. The data hold 55,000 to 70,000 distinct CDR3 sequences, with 6.5% to 8.5% observed a single time. The library had UMIs added by 3' ligation of an oligonucleotide to TCR cDNA. Source of these receptors: a female donor in good health.

Many counts were recorded for this clonotype. One junction end does not reproduce the germline sequence, and a read error may be involved. The chain recombines TRBV6-2 or TRBV6-3 with TRBJ2-4, with 7 bases matching TRBD2. CDR3 length: 13 residues. Germline V gene lookup returns CDR1 MNHEY and CDR2 SVGEGT. Here the CDR3 reads CATGQGEGTPKAF. For the CDR3, the DNA is TGTGCCACCGGTCAAGGGGAGGGGACCCCGAAGGCCTTC.

This clonotype has only one observation. The chain links TRBV12-5 to TRBJ1-5; 10 bases agree with TRBD1. The V and J ends lost 5 bases and 11 bases, in that order; junction bases with no gene match: 3. Germline lookup yields CDR1 LGHNT and CDR2 FRNRAP. The CDR3 is 12 residues long. As DNA, the CDR3 is TGTGCTAGTGGTACCGGGACAGGGGCCCAGCATTTT. It encodes CASGTGTGAQHF.

The genes are TRBV12-3 or TRBV12-4 and TRBJ2-1, with TRBD2 matching over 9 bases. There are 16 residues in the CDR3. V lost 3 bases to trimming and J lost 4 bases; unmatched junction nucleotides: 7. CDR3 sequence: CASSLPSGENYNEQFF. The CDR3 coding sequence is TGTGCCAGCAGTTTGCCTAGCGGGGAGAATTACAATGAGCAGTTCTTC.

This clonotype has just a few counts. CDR3 protein: CASSYSRGFYGYTF. The CDR3 DNA reads as TGTGCCAGCAGTTACTCTCGGGGCTTCTATGGCTACACCTTC. The V call is TRBV6-5, the J call TRBJ1-2; the D gene is possibly TRBD1 (5 bases). Germline V gives CDR1 MNHEY, CDR2 SVGAGI. The CDR3 spans 14 residues. V was cut by 0 bases and J by 4 bases, with 9 bases left in between.

This clonotype occurred many times. This chain links TRBV2 with TRBJ2-1; D gene ambiguous. CDR3 length: 12 residues. V was pared by 4 bases and J by 5 bases, with 6 bases between. The germline V gene encodes CDR1 SNHLY and CDR2 FYNNEI. CDR3 sequence: CASSVEDNEQFF. The CDR3 bases are TGTGCCAGCAGTGTGGAAGACAATGAGCAGTTCTTC. The full variable domain, in which reference TRBV2 and TRBJ2-1 provide the parts outside the CDR3, is EPEVTQTPSHQVTQMGQEVILRCVPISNHLYFYWYRQILGQKVEFLVSFYNNEISEKSEIFDDQFSVERPDGSNFTLKIRSTKLEDSAMYFCASSVEDNEQFFGPGTRLTVL.

The sample holds many counts of this clonotype. The DNA for the CDR3 is TGTGCCAGCAGCCAAGCGCTAGCGGGGAGAGATACGCAGTATTTT. Protein: CASSQALAGRDTQYF. V and J are TRBV4-2 and TRBJ2-3; TRBD2 agrees at 9 bases. This CDR3 has 15 amino acids. The V segment lost 1 base and the J segment 5 bases; nucleotides outside the gene matches: 4. Germline CDR1 LGHNA, CDR2 YNFKEQ.

At least ten counts were recorded for this clonotype. Relative to the germline gene, one junction end is altered; a read error may explain this. This chain joins TRBV20-1 and TRBJ1-1; 7 nucleotides match TRBD1. CDR3 size: 15 residues. Germline CDR1 and CDR2: DFQATT and SNEGSKA (reference sequence). CDR3 nucleotides: TGCAGTGCGAGAGGAGGGGGCTTGCGAAACACTGAAGCTTTCTTT. Translated, it gives CSARGGGLRNTEAFF.

This clonotype appeared many times. The chain employs TRBV28 and TRBJ1-1, with unresolved D. Trimming took 7 bases from V and 3 from J, leaving 12 bases between them. Germline values: CDR1 MDHEN, CDR2 SYDVKM. This CDR3 spans 13 amino acids. The CDR3 coding sequence is TGTGCCAGCACCCAGCTAGGGTACACTGAAGCTTTCTTT. Residues: CASTQLGYTEAFF.

By share of the sample, this clonotype is medium-sized. The chain combines TRBV7-9 with TRBJ1-1; no clear D. This CDR3 region has 13 residues. Trimming left V 5 bases short and J 3 bases short, with 10 bases between. CDR1 and CDR2 (germline): SEHNR, FQNEAQ (reference sequence). DNA for the CDR3: TGTGCCAGCAGCCTGACTTCCGACACTGAAGCTTTCTTT. Its protein product is CASSLTSDTEAFF.

The chain recombines TRBV9 with TRBJ1-6; perhaps TRBD1 as D (5 bases). Germline assignment: CDR1 SGDLS and CDR2 YYNGEE. Deletions cut 3 bases from V and 8 bases from J, with 9 bases between. The CDR3 covers 13 residues. CDR3 sequence reads: CASSEQAHSPLHF. In nucleotides, the CDR3 is TGTGCCAGCAGCGAACAGGCGCATTCACCCCTCCACTTT.

This clonotype was picked up many times. V is TRBV7-2 and J is TRBJ2-5, with 7 positions matching TRBD1. J gave up 9 bases and V 3 bases, and 19 bases lay outside the gene matches. This CDR3 is 17 amino acids long. Germline assignment: CDR1 SGHTA and CDR2 FQGNSA. CDR3 coding DNA: TGTGCCAGCAGCTTGTTCAGGGGGTACGGTGTCGAGGGGGCCCAGTACTTC. It yields the protein CASSLFRGYGVEGAQYF.

This clonotype has a count of ten or more. In nucleotides, the CDR3 is TGTGCCAGCAGTCGCCGGGACAGGGGCACAGATACGCAGTATTTT. Protein product: CASSRRDRGTDTQYF. This chain connects TRBV6-6 to TRBJ2-3; TRBD1 matches 9 bases. V shed 5 bases, J shed 1 base, and the junction held 4 bases outside the gene matches. This CDR3 spans 15 amino acids. The V gene's germline CDR1 is MNHNY and CDR2 SVGAGI (reference sequence).

This clonotype appeared a few times. The genes are TRBV5-4 and TRBJ1-6, with D uncertain. V lost 4 bases to trimming and J lost 7 bases, with 12 bases between them. The CDR3 consists of 14 residues. Germline V lookup: CDR1 SGHNT, CDR2 YYREEE (reference sequence). The CDR3 spells CASSPRARNSPLHF. Here the CDR3 DNA reads TGTGCCAGCAGCCCCCGAGCTCGGAATTCACCCCTCCACTTT.

This clonotype was recorded at least ten times. This chain links TRBV5-1 with TRBJ2-3; D unresolved. The V end was cut by 6 bases, the J end by 2 bases, with 13 bases between. CDR1 is SGHRS and CDR2 is YFSETQ in the germline V gene. The CDR3 runs to 14 residues. CDR3 DNA sequence: TGCGCCAGCATGGGGTACCCCAACACAGATACGCAGTATTTT. The encoded protein is CASMGYPNTDTQYF.

In this sample, this clonotype turned up a few times. The rearrangement uses TRBV2 and TRBJ2-2, with D maybe TRBD2 (6 bases). CDR1 and CDR2 from the germline V gene are SNHLY and FYNNEI. There are 16 residues in the CDR3. V lost 6 bases, J lost 0 bases, and 14 bases lay in between. In DNA, the CDR3 is TGTGCCAGCAGGGAGGGGACGGGGGCGAACACCGGGGAGCTGTTTTTT. This encodes CASREGTGANTGELFF.

Many counts were recorded for this clonotype. The rearrangement links TRBV5-1 to TRBJ1-2; D not resolved. With 2 bases removed from V and 4 bases from J, the gap between germline ends came to 15 bases. This CDR3 is 15 amino acids long. Germline-derived CDR1 and CDR2 are SGHRS and YFSETQ. The CDR3 sequence is CASSFLGESTYGYTF. CDR3 sequence (DNA): TGCGCCAGCAGCTTCTTGGGAGAATCGACCTATGGCTACACCTTC.